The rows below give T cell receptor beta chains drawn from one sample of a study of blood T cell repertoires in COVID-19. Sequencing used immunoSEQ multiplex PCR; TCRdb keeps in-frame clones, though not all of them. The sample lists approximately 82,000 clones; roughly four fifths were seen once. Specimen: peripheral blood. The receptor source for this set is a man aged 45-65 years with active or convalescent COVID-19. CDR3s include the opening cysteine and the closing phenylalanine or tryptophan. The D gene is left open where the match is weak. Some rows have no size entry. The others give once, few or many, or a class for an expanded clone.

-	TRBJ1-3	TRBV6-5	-	TGTGCCAGCGGTCAGGGTTGGGGCTCTGGAAACACCATATATTTT	CASGQGWGSGNTIYF
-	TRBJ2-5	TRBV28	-	TGTGCCAGCAGTTTAACAGAAGCTCAAGAGACCCAGTACTTC	CASSLTEAQETQYF
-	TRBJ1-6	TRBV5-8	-	TGTGCCAGCAGCTTGGACCAGGGTAATTCACCCCTCCACTTT	CASSLDQGNSPLHF
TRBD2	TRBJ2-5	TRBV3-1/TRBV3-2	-	TGTGCCAGCAGCCCGTTTTTAGCGGGGGGAGGGGAGACCCAGTACTTC	CASSPFLAGGGETQYF
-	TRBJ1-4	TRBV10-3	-	TGTGCCATCAGGGCCCAGGGTGACCATGAAAAACTGTTTTTT	CAIRAQGDHEKLFF
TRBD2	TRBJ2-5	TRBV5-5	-	TGTGCCAGCAGCCAACTAGCGGGGGAGCAAGAGACCCAGTACTTC	CASSQLAGEQETQYF
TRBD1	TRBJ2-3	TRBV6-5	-	TGTGCCAGCAATGCGGGACAGGGGGAAGATACGCAGTATTTT	CASNAGQGEDTQYF
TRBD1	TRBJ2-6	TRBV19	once	TGTGCCAGTGGACAGGGGGCTGGGGCCAACGTCCTGACTTTC	CASGQGAGANVLTF
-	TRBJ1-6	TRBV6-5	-	TGTGCCAGCAGGGAGGTCGGAGTCAATTCACCCCTCCACTTT	CASREVGVNSPLHF
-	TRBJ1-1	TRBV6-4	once	TGTGCCAGCAGTGACTCCCAGAACACTGAAGCTTTCTTT	CASSDSQNTEAFF
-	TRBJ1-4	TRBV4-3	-	TGCGCCAGCAGCCAAGATAGCGTAGTCGGAAAACTGTTTTTT	CASSQDSVVGKLFF
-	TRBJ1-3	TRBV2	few	TGTGCCAGCAGTGAGGAGGTGATGGTTTCTGGAAACACCATATATTTT	CASSEEVMVSGNTIYF
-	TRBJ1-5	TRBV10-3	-	TGTGCCATCAGTGAGTCGAGGGTTGGGGATCAGCCCCAGCATTTT	CAISESRVGDQPQHF
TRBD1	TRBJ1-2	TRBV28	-	TGTGCCAGCAGTACGATTGCCCCATGGGGACAGATTAACTATGGCTACACCTTC	CASSTIAPWGQINYGYTF
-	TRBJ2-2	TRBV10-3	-	TGTGCCATCATGGTGGCAGTGAACACCGGGGAGCTGTTTTTT	CAIMVAVNTGELFF
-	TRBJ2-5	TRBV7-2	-	TGTGCCAGCAGTCCCGGGCCGCAGGGGACCCAGTACTTC	CASSPGPQGTQYF
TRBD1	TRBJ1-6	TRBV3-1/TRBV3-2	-	TGTGCCAGCAATAAGGACAGGGCTAATTCACCCCTCCACTTT	CASNKDRANSPLHF
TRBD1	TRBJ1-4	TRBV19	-	TGTGCCAGTAGTATCCAGGGGGCGACTAATGAAAAACTGTTTTTT	CASSIQGATNEKLFF
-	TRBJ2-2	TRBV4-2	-	TGTGCCAGCAGCCAAGATGTGGGACTGTCCAACACCGGGGAGCTGTTTTTT	CASSQDVGLSNTGELFF
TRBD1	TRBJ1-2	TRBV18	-	TGTGCCAGCTCAAGCGACAGGGGGCTTAGTGGCTACACCTTC	CASSSDRGLSGYTF
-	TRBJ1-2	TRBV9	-	TGTGCCAGCAGCATCTCAGGAGGCTATGGCTACACCTTC	CASSISGGYGYTF
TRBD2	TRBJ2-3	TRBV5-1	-	TGCGCCAGCAGGTTAGCGGGGGTGGGCACAGATACGCAGTATTTT	CASRLAGVGTDTQYF
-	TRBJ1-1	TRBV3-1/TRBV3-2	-	TGTGCCAGCAGCCCGCTAGGGAACACTGAAGCTTTCTTT	CASSPLGNTEAFF
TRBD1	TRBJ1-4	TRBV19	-	TGTGCCAGTAGTATACAGGGGGCTGAAGGAAAACTGTTTTTT	CASSIQGAEGKLFF
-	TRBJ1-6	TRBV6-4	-	TGTGCCAGCAGTGAGGCAGGTCATAATTCACCCCTCCACTTT	CASSEAGHNSPLHF
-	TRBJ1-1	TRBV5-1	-	TGCGCCAGCAGCTTGCAGGAAGACACTGAAGCTTTCTTT	CASSLQEDTEAFF
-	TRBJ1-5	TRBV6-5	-	TGTGCCAGCAGTCTACAGGGATATCAGCCCCAGCATTTT	CASSLQGYQPQHF
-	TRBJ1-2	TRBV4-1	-	TGCGCCAGCAGCCAAGAGGCAGGGATCTATGGCTACACCTTC	CASSQEAGIYGYTF
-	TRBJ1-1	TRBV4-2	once	TGTGCCAGCAGCCAAGATGGCGTGGGGCGCGCGAACACTGAAGCTTTCTTT	CASSQDGVGRANTEAFF
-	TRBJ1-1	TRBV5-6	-	TGTGCCAGCAGCCGACAGTATGAAGCTTTCTTT	CASSRQYEAFF
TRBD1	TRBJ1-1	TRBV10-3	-	TGTGCCATCAGGGGGGGACAGGACAGAAACACTGAAGCTTTCTTT	CAIRGGQDRNTEAFF
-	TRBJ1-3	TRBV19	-	TGTGCCAGTACCCCAACGGAGGTCCACTCTGGAAACACCATATATTTT	CASTPTEVHSGNTIYF
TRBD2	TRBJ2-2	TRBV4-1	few	TGCGCCAGCAGCCGGGGACTAGCGGGGGCCAACACCGGGGAGCTGTTTTTT	CASSRGLAGANTGELFF
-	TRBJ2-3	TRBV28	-	TGTGCCAGCAGTTTATGGGGCGGGGAGACAGATACGCAGTATTTT	CASSLWGGETDTQYF
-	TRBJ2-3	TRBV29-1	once	TGCAGCGTTGCTCACGTTGGGGGGAGCACAGATACGCAGTATTTT	CSVAHVGGSTDTQYF
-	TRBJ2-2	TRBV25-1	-	TGTGCCAGCAGGGGGGGACCTCCCACGAACACCGGGGAGCTGTTTTTT	CASRGGPPTNTGELFF
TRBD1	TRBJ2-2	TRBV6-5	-	TGTGCCAGCACGACAGGGGAAACCGGGGAGCTGTTTTTT	CASTTGETGELFF
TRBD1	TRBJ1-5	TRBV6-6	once	TGTGCCAGCAGACAGGGACAGGGGAATCAGCCCCAGCATTTT	CASRQGQGNQPQHF
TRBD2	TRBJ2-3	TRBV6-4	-	TGTGCCAGCAGTCGACTAGCGGGCACAGATACGCAGTATTTT	CASSRLAGTDTQYF
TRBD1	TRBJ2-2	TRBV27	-	TGTGCCAGCAGTTTCATAACAGGGGGTCCCGGGGAGCTGTTTTTT	CASSFITGGPGELFF
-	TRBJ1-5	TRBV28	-	TGTGCCAGCAGTATCCGGGACACCCCAAATCAGCCCCAGCATTTT	CASSIRDTPNQPQHF
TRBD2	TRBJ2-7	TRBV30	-	TGTGCCTGGACTAGCGGACCCTACGAGCAGTACTTC	CAWTSGPYEQYF
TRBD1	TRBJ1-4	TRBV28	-	TGTGCCAGCACCGGGACAGGGGGCGCAGTTAAAAAACTGTTTTTT	CASTGTGGAVKKLFF
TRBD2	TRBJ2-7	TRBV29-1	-	TGCAGCGTTGGCGGGAGAGTCTACGAGCAGTACTTC	CSVGGRVYEQYF
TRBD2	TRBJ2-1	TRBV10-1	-	TGCGCCAGCAGTGAGGATTTGGTGGGCGGGGGGGTAAGAAATGAGCAGTTCTTC	CASSEDLVGGGVRNEQFF
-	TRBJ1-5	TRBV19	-	TGTGCCAGTAGTTCCAATAGCAATCAGCCCCAGCATTTT	CASSSNSNQPQHF
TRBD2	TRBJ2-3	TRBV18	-	TGTGCCAGCTCACTCACGGGGACTACCACTAGCACAGATACGCAGTATTTT	CASSLTGTTTSTDTQYF
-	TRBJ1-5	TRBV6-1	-	TGTGCCAGCAGTGATGAAGGGAGGGGGAGCAATCAGCCCCAGCATTTT	CASSDEGRGSNQPQHF
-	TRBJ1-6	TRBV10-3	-	TGTGCCATCAGCCCTCAACAGGTCGAGGATTCACCCCTCCACTTT	CAISPQQVEDSPLHF
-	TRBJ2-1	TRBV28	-	TGTGCCAGCAGCCCCGGGGGGCGGGAGTACAATGAGCAGTTCTTC	CASSPGGREYNEQFF
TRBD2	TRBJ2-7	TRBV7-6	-	TGTGCCAGCAGCTCCGGGACTAGCGACTCCTACGAGCAGTACTTC	CASSSGTSDSYEQYF
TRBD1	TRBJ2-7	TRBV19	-	TGTGCCAGTAGTGTGCCGCAGGGGGACGCCGAGCAGTACTTC	CASSVPQGDAEQYF
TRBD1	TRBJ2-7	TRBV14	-	TGTGCCAGCAGCCCGCGGACAGGGCTCACCTACGAGCAGTACTTC	CASSPRTGLTYEQYF